One T cell receptor (beta chain) is described in this entry. Antigen unknown. V gave up 0 bases and J gave up 0 bases, with 12 bases separating them. The CDR3 has 16 amino acids. Germline V lookup: CDR1 DFQATT, CDR2 SNEGSKA (reference sequence). The source of the sample is a study of identical twins. TCRdb re-called the 5' RACE reads with MiXCR, one entry per CDR3 protein. The table shows 1,800,000 or so distinct CDR3 sequences, with about 30% occurring only once. General study findings and limits: Not following the same donors, the study drew its conclusions from cross-sectional statistical analysis.

Source material: cord blood. This chain joins TRBV20-1 and TRBJ2-1; D may be TRBD2 (6 bases). The receptor was derived from a newborn girl in good health. This CDR3 is CSARDQGTLSYNEQFF. Here the CDR3 DNA reads TGCAGTGCTAGAGACCAAGGGACTCTCTCCTACAATGAGCAGTTCTTC.